This is a list of T cell receptor beta chains from one sample in a study of blood T cell repertoires in COVID-19. Sequencing was performed with immunoSEQ multiplex PCR; in TCRdb, only in-frame clones are kept and a portion is missing. The profile shows roughly 250,000 clones, 87% of them singletons. Sequencing was done on a sample of peripheral blood. Every receptor here comes from a man aged 60 to 69 who had recovered from COVID-19. Each CDR3 is given with its conserved first and last residue. A D gene is named only where the DNA matches it firmly.

TRBJ1-3	TRBV6-5	TRBD1	TGTGCCAGCAGGGACAGGGGTTCTGGAAACACCATATATTTT	CASRDRGSGNTIYF
TRBJ2-3	TRBV6-5	TRBD1	TGTGCCAGCAGGGGAGGGACAGGGCTGGAGCAGTATTTT	CASRGGTGLEQYF
TRBJ1-1	TRBV5-6	NA	TGTGCCAGCAGCCCCCCCCGGAGGAGGGTTGGCACTGAAGCTTTCTTT	CASSPPRRRVGTEAFF
TRBJ2-5	TRBV28	NA	TGTGCCAGCAGCACCAAACGTAAGGGGGATCAAGAGACCCAGTACTTC	CASSTKRKGDQETQYF
TRBJ2-1	TRBV7-9	TRBD1	TGTGCCAGCAGCTTAGTGACAGGGTACAATGAGCAGTTCTTC	CASSLVTGYNEQFF
TRBJ1-1	TRBV10-3	TRBD1	TGTGCCATCAGCCCCCAAAACTCGGGACAGCTGAATTTTTTCTTT	CAISPQNSGQLNFFF
TRBJ2-2	TRBV5-1	NA	TGCGCCAGCAGCTTGGGGCTCCCGAACACCGGGGAGCTGTTTTTT	CASSLGLPNTGELFF
TRBJ2-3	TRBV19	NA	TGTGCCAGTAGTATGGGCCCAGATACGCAGTATTTT	CASSMGPDTQYF
TRBJ1-1	TRBV27	TRBD1	TGTGCCAGCAGTTTAATTCCGGGACAGAGGGGGGATGAGGCTTTCTTT	CASSLIPGQRGDEAFF
TRBJ1-2	TRBV24-1	TRBD1	TGTGCCACCAGTGATAGCCGGGACAGGGACGGCTACACCTTC	CATSDSRDRDGYTF
TRBJ2-4	TRBV18	NA	TGTGCCAGCTCACCACCGGGGGCCCTAGCCAAAAACATTCAGTACTTC	CASSPPGALAKNIQYF